Listed below are T cell receptor beta chains from one sample, sequenced in a study of Graves' ophthalmopathy and Graves' hyperthyroidism. TCRdb independently ran MiXCR on the multiplex PCR reads; one entry per CDR3 protein. The sample has approximately 1.2 million distinct CDR3 sequences, 35% to 45% seen once; the top ten hold 11%. The sample comprised peripheral blood or thyroid tissue (not recorded which). These receptors came from an adult man with Graves' hyperthyroidism. Each CDR3 is given with its conserved first and last residue. The D gene is left open where the match is weak. Size values are once, few and many counts, or a class for expanded clones, and some rows have none.

d_call j_call v_call clone_size cdr3_nt cdr3_aa
TRBD1 TRBJ1-6 TRBV7-2 - TGTGCCAGCAGCTTAGCTTATCGAGGACAGGGAGATTCACCCCTCCACTTT CASSLAYRGQGDSPLHF
- TRBJ2-7 TRBV25-1 many TGTGCCAGCAGTGGGGGCAACTACGAGCAGTACTTC CASSGGNYEQYF
TRBD1 TRBJ1-1 TRBV9 many TGTGCCAGCAGCGGGGGAGGAGGACAGGGGGTTTACACTGAAGCTTTCTTT CASSGGGGQGVYTEAFF
TRBD2 TRBJ2-1 TRBV15 - TGTGCCACCAGCAGAGACGGGCGGGGGAACAATGAGCAGTTCTTC CATSRDGRGNNEQFF
- TRBJ2-7 TRBV25-1 - TGTGCCAGCAGTGAGAAGGGTTTCGCCTACGAGCAGTACTTC CASSEKGFAYEQYF
TRBD2 TRBJ2-7 TRBV2 many TGTGCCAGCAGGGGACTAGCGGTTCCTGGAGGAGACGAGCAGTACTTC CASRGLAVPGGDEQYF
- TRBJ1-2 TRBV7-2 few TGTGCCAGCAGCTTATGGGGGGCCGACCCCAATGGCTACACCTTC CASSLWGADPNGYTF
- TRBJ2-7 TRBV4-3 - TGCGCCAGCAGCCAAGAGCCGCCGAGCTCCTACGAGCAGTACTTC CASSQEPPSSYEQYF
TRBD1 TRBJ2-5 TRBV20-1 - TGCAGTGCTAACACAGGGGAGAAGACCCAGTACTTC CSANTGEKTQYF
- TRBJ2-7 TRBV28 few TGTGCCAGCAGAGTAAAGCGAAGCTCCTACGAGCAGTACTTC CASRVKRSSYEQYF
TRBD1 TRBJ2-5 TRBV10-3 - TGTGCCAGCAGGGACCCGACAGGGTCGGGAATAGACAAAGAGACCCAGTACTTC CASRDPTGSGIDKETQYF
TRBD1 TRBJ2-5 TRBV14 - TGTGCCAGCAGCCACAGACCCGGGACAGGGCAAGAGACCCAGTACTTC CASSHRPGTGQETQYF
- TRBJ1-1 TRBV15 - TGTGCCACCAGCAGAGCTTCGGGGGCGGCTTTCTTT CATSRASGAAFF
- TRBJ2-2 TRBV12-3/TRBV12-4 few TGTGCCATCTCGGGGTTCACCGGGGAGCTGTTTTTT CAISGFTGELFF
- TRBJ2-7 TRBV7-2 - TGTGCCAGCAGTGACCGCGGGGAGTCCGAGCAGTACTTC CASSDRGESEQYF
- TRBJ1-3 TRBV5-4 - TGTGCCAGCAGCGCGGGCGGGGGCCGTGGAAACACCATATCTTTT CASSAGGGRGNTISF
- TRBJ1-2 TRBV29-1 many TGCAGCGTCTGGACAGATGGCTACACCTTC CSVWTDGYTF
- TRBJ1-3 TRBV10-3 many TGTGCCATCAGCGCAGGGATCTCTGGAAACACCATATATTTT CAISAGISGNTIYF
- TRBJ2-7 TRBV5-5 - TGTGCCAGCAGTTCGGAGGGCGGCGGGACCTACGAGCAGTACTTC CASSSEGGGTYEQYF
- TRBJ1-2 TRBV11-3 - TGTGCCAGCAGCCCCGACAGCCAAACTAACTATGGCTACACCTTC CASSPDSQTNYGYTF
- TRBJ2-7 TRBV3-2 - TGTGCCAGCAGCCAAATCGATCCCTACGAGCAGTACTTC CASSQIDPYEQYF
- TRBJ1-2 TRBV19 many TGTGCCAGTAGTATAGTATGGGAGTTCGACTATGGCTACACCTTC CASSIVWEFDYGYTF
- TRBJ1-5 TRBV7-9 many TGTGCCAGCAGCTTAGATCTCCAGCAGCCCCAGCATTTT CASSLDLQQPQHF
TRBD2 TRBJ2-2 TRBV10-1 - TGCGCCAGCAGTGAGGTGGCGGGAGCATACACCGGGGAGCTGTTTTTT CASSEVAGAYTGELFF
- TRBJ1-5 TRBV7-2 - TGTGCCAGCAGTCCCATGGGGTCTGGGCCCCAGCATTTT CASSPMGSGPQHF
- TRBJ2-5 TRBV30 few TGTGCCTGGAGTCCCGGGGGGCTAGAGACCCAGTACTTC CAWSPGGLETQYF
- TRBJ1-1 TRBV13 few TGTGCCAGCAGCTTAGCTTGGGGCAGCCCCACTGAAGCTTTCTTT CASSLAWGSPTEAFF
- TRBJ1-2 TRBV29-1 many TGCAGCGTTGAAGGACCACAAATATTCGGCTATGGCTACACCTTC CSVEGPQIFGYGYTF
TRBD1 TRBJ2-7 TRBV2 few TGTGCCAGCAGTGAAGGACAGGGGTGGTACGAGCAGTACTTC CASSEGQGWYEQYF
- TRBJ1-1 TRBV2 many TGTGCCAGCAGTGTTGAAACTCGGACTGAAGCTTTCTTT CASSVETRTEAFF
- TRBJ1-4 TRBV7-2 many TGTGCCAGCAGCACCGGGACTAATGAAAAACTGTTTTTT CASSTGTNEKLFF
- TRBJ2-7 TRBV7-9 many TGTGCCAGCAGCTTAGGAGCCCCAGGGCGTACACCACACTACGAGCAGTACTTC CASSLGAPGRTPHYEQYF
TRBD1 TRBJ1-3 TRBV4-3 once TGCGCCAGCAGCCAACACCCCGCGGGACAGGGAGGGAAACCGGAATATTTT CASSQHPAGQGGKPEYF
- TRBJ1-6 TRBV20-1 - TGCAGTGCTAGATTTATCAGGGATAATTCACCCCTCCACTTT CSARFIRDNSPLHF
- TRBJ1-1 TRBV3-1 few TGTGCCAGCAGCCCCCCTGGGGCAACAGAAGCTTTCTTT CASSPPGATEAFF
TRBD2 TRBJ2-7 TRBV7-8 - TGTGCCAGCAGCCCCAGGACTAGCGGATTACGAGGGCAGTACTTC CASSPRTSGLRGQYF
- TRBJ1-1 TRBV5-4 many TGTGCCAGCAGTTATCGGACAGCAAAGAACACTGAAGCTTTCTTT CASSYRTAKNTEAFF
- TRBJ2-7 TRBV7-2 many TGTGCCAGCAGCTTACGGTCTTTCGAGCAGTACTTC CASSLRSFEQYF
TRBD1 TRBJ1-5 TRBV29-1 few TGCAGCGTCAAGGGGACAGGGAATCAGCCCCAGCATTTT CSVKGTGNQPQHF
TRBD2 TRBJ2-5 TRBV10-3 - TGTGCCAGCAGTTCCAGGACTAGCGCCCAAGAGACCCAGTACTTC CASSSRTSAQETQYF
- TRBJ2-6 TRBV19 many TGTGCCAGTAGTATAGTGGGACAATTTTTTGGGGCCAACGTCCTGACTTTC CASSIVGQFFGANVLTF
- TRBJ1-6 TRBV5-8 many TGTGCCAGCAGCTTGGGACAGGCTAATAATTCACCCCTCCACTTT CASSLGQANNSPLHF
- TRBJ1-4 TRBV30 few TGTGCCGGGAGCATTGGAACGGGGCTGTTTTTT CAGSIGTGLFF
- TRBJ1-6 TRBV6-5 few TGTGCCAGCAGTTACGTAACCCAACCCTTGGTTTCACCCCTCCACTTT CASSYVTQPLVSPLHF
- TRBJ2-7 TRBV25-1 many TGTGCCAGCAGTGAGTTAGCGAAGCAGTACTTC CASSELAKQYF
- TRBJ2-6 TRBV2 many TGTGCCAGCATTCAAACAGCCTCTGGGGCCAACGTCCTGACTTTC CASIQTASGANVLTF
TRBD2 TRBJ2-2 TRBV5-4 few TGTGCCAGCATCGAGGCCGGGACTAGCGGGAGTAACGGGGAGCTGTTTTTT CASIEAGTSGSNGELFF
- TRBJ2-5 TRBV29-1 many TGCAGCGGTATCTGGGGGCAAGAGACCCAGTACTTC CSGIWGQETQYF
TRBD1 TRBJ1-5 TRBV4-2 - TGTGCCAGCAGCCACCATGCGTCCGACAGGGGGGGTCAGCCCCAGCATTTT CASSHHASDRGGQPQHF
- TRBJ1-2 TRBV10-2 - TGCGCCAGCAGTTCGCCAGAGCTTAACTATGGCTACACCTTC CASSSPELNYGYTF
TRBD2 TRBJ2-7 TRBV15 - TGTGCCACCAGCAGAGTTTCCGCTAGCGGGAGGGTTCCTTCCTACGAGCAGTACTTC CATSRVSASGRVPSYEQYF
- TRBJ1-1 TRBV6-5 many TGTGCCAGCAGTTACTCGTCCGGCGACACTGAAGCTTTCTTT CASSYSSGDTEAFF
- TRBJ2-7 TRBV7-6 many TGTGCCAGCAGATATCCCAAATACGAGCAGTACTTC CASRYPKYEQYF
TRBD2 TRBJ2-5 TRBV20-1 - TGCAGTGCTAGACCCAAACTAGCGGGAGCGGGGGAGACCCAGTACTTC CSARPKLAGAGETQYF
- TRBJ2-5 TRBV5-5 few TGTGCCAGCAGCTTGGAGTTAAGGGAAGAGACCCAGTACTTC CASSLELREETQYF